The 32 T cell receptor beta chains below were found in one sample sequenced in a study of cytomegalovirus exposure and HLA in healthy donors. Primers: 60 Vbeta forward and 13 Jbeta reverse. TCRdb's copy holds only in-frame clones and misses some; the assay was immunoSEQ multiplex PCR. The table includes some 190,000 clones, around nine tenths detected once. The sequenced material came from PBMCs. These receptor sequences come from a woman aged 30 to 39 in good health and CMV-seronegative.

The V and J genes are TRBV27 and TRBJ2-1; D may be TRBD2 (5 bases). Germline V gene data show CDR1 as MNHEY and CDR2 as SMNVEV (reference sequence). The CDR3 totals 15 residues. V lost 1 base to trimming and J lost 4 bases, with 11 bases between them. Written as DNA, the CDR3 is TGTGCCAGCAGTTTATACCCCACTAGATACAATGAGCAGTTCTTC. Translating it yields CASSLYPTRYNEQFF.

V and J are TRBV10-3 and TRBJ2-7; D gene uncertain. The CDR3 extends over 12 amino acids. The V gene lost 7 bases and the J gene lost 3 bases, with 10 bases spanning the gap. Germline V lookup: CDR1 ENHRY, CDR2 SYGVKD. The CDR3 protein is CAIKNGYYEQYF. CDR3 DNA sequence: TGTGCCATCAAGAACGGGTACTACGAGCAGTACTTC.

The chain couples TRBV4-1 to TRBJ1-5; D unclear. Trimming took off 0 bases at V and 0 bases at J, with 12 bases between the two ends. From germline, CDR1 is MGHRA and CDR2 YSYEKL. There are 17 residues in the CDR3. The CDR3 spells CASSQEVSDYSNQPQHF. The CDR3 DNA follows: TGCGCCAGCAGCCAAGAAGTGAGTGATTATAGCAATCAGCCCCAGCATTTT.

This clone was picked up one time. The chain uses TRBV7-9 and TRBJ2-1; 8 nucleotides align to TRBD2. CDR3 length: 18 residues. Germline V gene sequence: CDR1 SEHNR, CDR2 FQNEAQ (reference sequence). The V gene end was trimmed by 4 bases and the J gene end by 0 bases; junction bases not matched to a gene: 11. The CDR3, as DNA: TGTGCCAGCAGCTCAGACCCTTACAGCGGGGGCTCCTACAATGAGCAGTTCTTC. Protein sequence: CASSSDPYSGGSYNEQFF.

This clone has a single count. The V and J genes are TRBV7-9 and TRBJ1-1, with D perhaps matching TRBD1 (6 bases). CDR1 SEHNR and CDR2 FQNEAQ come from the germline V gene (reference sequence). The CDR3 spans 14 residues. Trimming cost V 1 base and J 4 bases, with 10 bases left between them. CDR3 loop: CASSLDREGTEAFF. CDR3 in DNA: TGTGCCAGCAGCTTAGACAGGGAGGGCACTGAAGCTTTCTTT. The full variable domain, with the rest looked up from reference TRBV7-9 and TRBJ1-1, is DTGVSQNPRHKITKRGQNVTFRCDPISEHNRLYWYRQTLGQGPEFLTYFQNEAQLEKSRLLSDRFSAERPKGSFSTLEIQRTEQGDSAMYLCASSLDREGTEAFFGQGTRLTVV.

V and J are TRBV11-2 and TRBJ1-2; TRBD1 matches 7 bases. Unmatched junction bases numbered 11, after V lost 6 bases and J lost 4 bases. This CDR3 spans 15 amino acids. Per germline, CDR1 SGHAT and CDR2 FQNNGV. CDR3 region: CASRPGAGGVYGYTF. The CDR3 DNA reads TGTGCCAGCAGGCCCGGGGCAGGGGGAGTCTATGGCTACACCTTC.

V gene TRBV5-1 combines with J gene TRBJ1-1, with TRBD1 matching 7 bases. Per germline, CDR1 SGHRS and CDR2 YFSETQ. The CDR3 totals 13 residues. Unmatched junction bases numbered 6, after V lost 3 bases and J lost 7 bases. The DNA for the CDR3 is TGCGCCAGCAGCTCCCAGGGGACAGATGAAGCTTTCTTT. This translates into CASSSQGTDEAFF. The full variable domain, completed using reference TRBV5-1 and TRBJ1-1, is KAGVTQTPRYLIKTRGQQVTLSCSPISGHRSVSWYQQTPGQGLQFLFEYFSETQRNKGNFPGRFSGRQFSNSRSEMNVSTLELGDSALYLCASSSQGTDEAFFGQGTRLTVV.

The chain has TRBV15 and TRBJ2-7; tentatively, D is TRBD2 (6 bases). CDR3 size: 14 residues. Germline V gene sequence: CDR1 LNHNV, CDR2 YYDKDF (reference sequence). V lost 3 bases and J lost 1, with 10 bases in between. The CDR3 DNA reads TGTGCCACCAGCAGGGGGGGACCATCCTACGAGCAGTACTTC. This translates into CATSRGGPSYEQYF.

The chain has TRBV6-1 and TRBJ1-5, with 7 bases identical to TRBD1. Unmatched junction bases numbered 9, after V lost 7 bases and J lost 6 bases. Germline V gene data show CDR1 as MNHNS and CDR2 as SASEGT. This CDR3 comprises 14 residues. In nucleotides, the CDR3 is TGTGCCAGCACTCCTTCAGGGGGAGCTCAGCCCCAGCATTTT. The encoded protein is CASTPSGGAQPQHF.

This chain joins TRBV4-1 and TRBJ1-4, with D possibly being TRBD1 (5 bases). V lost 3 bases, J lost 8 bases, and 16 bases lay in between. Germline lookup yields CDR1 MGHRA and CDR2 YSYEKL. The CDR3 totals 15 residues. CDR3 protein: CASSQAPRGEEKLFF. The CDR3 coding sequence is TGCGCCAGCAGCCAGGCCCCAAGGGGTGAAGAAAAACTGTTTTTT.

The chain combines TRBV6-1 with TRBJ2-7; TRBD1 is a possible D gene (7 bases). The ends were cut back, 6 bases at V and 2 bases at J, with 17 bases in the middle. Germline assignment: CDR1 MNHNS and CDR2 SASEGT. This CDR3 contains 15 residues. The CDR3 DNA reads as TGTGCCAGCAGCCCTAGCGAGGGGGCGGCCTACGAGCAGTACTTC. This codes for CASSPSEGAAYEQYF.

This CDR3 is CASSLDFSYEQYF. The CDR3 DNA reads TGTGCCAGCAGCTTAGACTTCTCCTACGAGCAGTACTTC. The chain carries TRBV11-2 and TRBJ2-7; D is unclear. Germline V gene data show CDR1 as SGHAT and CDR2 as FQNNGV. CDR3 length equals 13 residues. The V end lost 0 bases, the J end lost 0 bases, and 3 bases lay between the germline ends.

This clone has only one observation. The chain recombines TRBV19 with TRBJ2-5; D is unresolved. V was trimmed by 2 bases and J by 5 bases, leaving 9 bases between them. This CDR3 is 13 amino acids long. Germline assignment: CDR1 LNHDA and CDR2 SQIVND (reference sequence). Here the CDR3 reads CASSISIRETQYF. DNA for the CDR3: TGTGCCAGTAGTATAAGTATCAGGGAGACCCAGTACTTC. Filled out from reference TRBV19 and TRBJ2-5, the complete variable domain reads DGGITQSPKYLFRKEGQNVTLSCEQNLNHDAMYWYRQDPGQGLRLIYYSQIVNDFQKGDIAEGYSVSREKKESFPLTVTSAQKNPTAFYLCASSISIRETQYFGPGTRLLVL.

Comment on this clone: Other nucleotide sequences in the sample specify the same CDR3. The chain links TRBV6-5 to TRBJ2-7; TRBD1 agrees at 9 bases. CDR3 size: 14 residues. Germline values: CDR1 MNHEY, CDR2 SVGAGI. The J segment lost 1 base and the V segment lost 4 bases, leaving 2 bases of the junction unmatched. CDR3 loop: CASSSGTGSYEQYF. DNA for the CDR3: TGTGCCAGCAGTTCCGGGACAGGGTCCTACGAGCAGTACTTC.

V and J are TRBV19 and TRBJ2-2; 11 nucleotides line up with TRBD1. The junction had 8 bases not matched to a gene; V was cut back by 9 bases and J by 5 bases. Germline loops: CDR1 LNHDA, CDR2 SQIVND (reference sequence). The CDR3 contains 15 residues. CDR3 sequence: CASNGDRGWTGELFF. The CDR3 DNA reads TGTGCCAGCAATGGGGACAGGGGGTGGACCGGGGAGCTGTTTTTT.

The V and J genes are TRBV28 and TRBJ1-1; D remains unclear. CDR1 is MDHEN and CDR2 is SYDVKM in the germline V gene. This CDR3 has 11 residues. The CDR3 DNA reads TGTGCAACAAATGGGAACACTGAAGCTTTCTTT. This encodes CATNGNTEAFF.

The chain uses TRBV21-1 and TRBJ2-2; TRBD2 is taken as the D call from the table, unchecked against the DNA. TRBV21-1 is tagged as a pseudogene. This CDR3 contains 13 residues. The CDR3 here is CAPQKRETGELFF. The CDR3 DNA is TGTGCACCCCAAAAGCGGGAGACCGGGGAGCTGTTTTTT.

The rearrangement uses TRBV2 and TRBJ2-1; D not resolved. V lost 4 bases to trimming and J lost 3 bases, with 10 bases between them. Germline V gene lookup returns CDR1 SNHLY and CDR2 FYNNEI. The CDR3 has 14 residues. The CDR3 nucleotides read TGTGCCAGCAGTGTAAACAGAGACTACAATGAGCAGTTCTTC. Its translation is CASSVNRDYNEQFF.

This chain uses TRBV5-1 with TRBJ2-3; D is uncertain. The V gene's germline CDR1 is SGHRS and CDR2 YFSETQ. The CDR3 is 15 amino acids. V shed 0 bases and J shed 1 base, with 9 bases lying between them. CDR3 region: CASSLAEQGTDTQYF. In nucleotides, the CDR3 is TGCGCCAGCAGCTTGGCCGAGCAGGGCACAGATACGCAGTATTTT.

The chain joins TRBV6-5 to TRBJ1-1, with 10 bases aligning to TRBD1. J was trimmed by 4 bases and V by 7 bases; bases with no gene match: 3. Germline CDR1 MNHEY, CDR2 SVGAGI. The CDR3 runs to 13 residues. The CDR3 nucleotides read TGTGCCAGCAAAGACAGGGGGCTCACTGAAGCTTTCTTT. It translates to CASKDRGLTEAFF.

Notes on this clone: This CDR3 is also generated by other DNA sequences in the sample. The chain has TRBV29-1 and TRBJ2-2; D unclear. The CDR3 totals 11 residues. V was trimmed by 5 bases and J by 4 bases, leaving 5 bases between them. CDR1 SQVTM and CDR2 ANQGSEA come from the germline V gene. CDR3 sequence: CSVSSTGELFF. The CDR3 nucleotides read TGCAGCGTTTCGAGCACCGGGGAGCTGTTTTTT.

The chain employs TRBV5-1 and TRBJ2-2; 7 bases align to TRBD1. The CDR3 is 14 amino acids. The V gene's germline CDR1 is SGHRS and CDR2 YFSETQ. Trimming removed 7 bases from V and 0 bases from J; junction bases left unmatched: 3. CDR3: CASSGTANTGELFF. For the CDR3, the DNA is TGCGCCAGCTCCGGGACAGCGAACACCGGGGAGCTGTTTTTT.

The V and J genes are TRBV5-8 and TRBJ2-1; TRBD1 matches at 8 bases. The J segment lost 14 bases and the V segment lost 4 bases, leaving 8 bases of the junction unmatched. The CDR3 covers 12 residues. Germline V gene lookup returns CDR1 SGHTS and CDR2 YDEGEE. The CDR3 coding sequence is TGTGCCAGCAGCGCCCCAGGGGGCAAGGAGTTCTTC. Translation gives CASSAPGGKEFF.

This rearrangement joins TRBV9 to TRBJ1-2, with a possible D match to TRBD1 (6 bases). V lost 4 bases to trimming and J lost 8 bases, with 15 bases between them. Germline V CDR1 and CDR2: SGDLS, YYNGEE. This CDR3 spans 13 amino acids. Written as DNA, the CDR3 is TGTGCCAGCAGCCGGACAGTAGACGCAGGCTACACCTTC. Its translation is CASSRTVDAGYTF.

The genes are TRBV5-4 and TRBJ1-2; D perhaps matches TRBD1 (5 bases). This CDR3 spans 14 amino acids. Germline CDR1 SGHNT, CDR2 YYREEE (reference sequence). V shed 4 bases and J shed 7 bases, with 17 bases lying between them. The CDR3 nucleotides read TGTGCCAGCAGCGAGGACCGGGACTGGCTTGGCTACACCTTC. Protein sequence: CASSEDRDWLGYTF.

A remark on this clone: Other DNA sequences in this specimen translate into the identical CDR3. The V and J genes are TRBV28 and TRBJ2-7, with D perhaps matching TRBD1 (6 bases). V lost 5 bases and J lost 3, with 14 bases in between. This CDR3 spans 14 amino acids. CDR1 and CDR2 from the germline V gene are MDHEN and SYDVKM. This chain's CDR3 is CASSSPGHSYEQYF. The CDR3 DNA reads TGTGCCAGCAGTAGCCCGGGACATAGCTACGAGCAGTACTTC.

The chain combines TRBV10-1 with TRBJ2-5, with D possibly TRBD2 on 6 matching bases. This CDR3 contains 16 residues. Germline V CDR1 and CDR2: WNHNN, SYGVQD (reference sequence). The germline V and J ends were trimmed by 0 bases and 0 bases, with 11 bases remaining between them. The CDR3 DNA is TGCGCCAGCAGTGAGTCGGGCAGGGACTACCAAGAGACCCAGTACTTC. Translating gives CASSESGRDYQETQYF.

The V gene is TRBV29-1, the J gene TRBJ2-1, with 13 bases matching TRBD2. The CDR3 contains 14 residues. The germline V gene has CDR1 SQVTM and CDR2 ANQGSEA. After removal of 7 bases from V and 10 bases from J, the junction contained 10 bases not matched to a gene. CDR3 protein: CSARLAGGTREQFF. The CDR3 DNA follows: TGCAGCGCCAGACTAGCGGGAGGTACTCGCGAGCAGTTCTTC.

The chain joins TRBV6-5 to TRBJ1-2; D is uncertain. The CDR3 loop spans 16 amino acids. Germline values: CDR1 MNHEY, CDR2 SVGAGI. The V and J ends lost 0 bases and 0 bases respectively, with 11 bases between them. The DNA of the CDR3 is TGTGCCAGCAGTTACTCATGGGGAGTATCTAACTATGGCTACACCTTC. It specifies CASSYSWGVSNYGYTF.

The chain combines TRBV5-1 with TRBJ2-7; a possible D gene is TRBD2 (5 bases). Germline V lookup: CDR1 SGHRS, CDR2 YFSETQ. This CDR3 comprises 17 residues. Deletions cut 2 bases from V and 2 bases from J, with 20 bases between. The CDR3 DNA follows: TGCGCCAGCAGCTTCCGAGGGAGACAAGCAATAACCTACGAGCAGTACTTC. It is translated as CASSFRGRQAITYEQYF.

The gene calls are TRBV5-4 and TRBJ2-5, with TRBD2 identical over 14 bases. The CDR3 totals 17 residues. The V segment lost 5 bases and the J segment 5 bases; nucleotides outside the gene matches: 11. CDR1 SGHNT and CDR2 YYREEE come from the germline V gene (reference sequence). CDR3 DNA sequence: TGTGCCAGCAGTACCGGGACTAGCGGGAGTCGGGGCGAGACCCAGTACTTC. It specifies CASSTGTSGSRGETQYF.

This chain links TRBV6-6 with TRBJ2-7, with 8 bases identical to TRBD1. The V segment lost 5 bases and the J segment 5 bases; nucleotides outside the gene matches: 5. CDR3 size: 13 residues. Germline V gene lookup returns CDR1 MNHNY and CDR2 SVGAGI (reference sequence). The CDR3 region is CASSPGGANEQYF. CDR3 bases: TGTGCCAGCAGTCCAGGGGGCGCTAACGAGCAGTACTTC.